The rows below give T cell receptor beta chains drawn from one sample of a study of T-cell memory formation after mild COVID-19. TCRdb analysed the 5' RACE reads with MiXCR anew, one entry per CDR3 protein. Of fewer than 75,000 distinct CDR3 sequences in the sample, 9% to 15% are singletons; the top ten hold around 25%. The sample taken for sequencing was PBMCs or a T cell subset sorted from them (not recorded which). The receptors stem from a young man who had mild COVID-19 (a few samples of this study predate the infection). Cell type and time point are not known. Each CDR3 is given with its conserved first and last residue. The D gene is left open where the match is weak. Size is omitted from some rows. Given values are once, few, many or a class for expanded clones.

TRBJ2-1 | - | - | TRBV10-3 | TGTGCCATCAGTGATAGTCAGGGAGGTAATGAGCAGTTCTTC | CAISDSQGGNEQFF
TRBJ2-7 | many | - | TRBV9 | TGTGCCAGCAGCGTCGAAGGCTACGAGCAGTACTTC | CASSVEGYEQYF
TRBJ1-2 | once | - | TRBV27 | TGTGCCAGCAGTTTGGCAGGGTTTGGCTACACCTTC | CASSLAGFGYTF
TRBJ1-5 | - | TRBD1 | TRBV7-9 | TGTGCCAGCAGCTTAGGGACAGGGACGTTTCAGCCCCAGCATTTT | CASSLGTGTFQPQHF
TRBJ2-3 | - | - | TRBV5-4 | TGTGCCAGCAGCACCCGACACCTCACAGATACGCAGTATTTT | CASSTRHLTDTQYF
TRBJ2-2 | - | - | TRBV7-6 | TGTGCCAGCAGATTAATCGCAGGGGACGACACCGGGGAGCTGTTTTTT | CASRLIAGDDTGELFF
TRBJ1-1 | - | TRBD1 | TRBV20-1 | TGCAGTGCTACTCCCGGGACAGTCACTGAAGCTTTCTTT | CSATPGTVTEAFF
TRBJ2-7 | many | - | TRBV7-8 | TGTGCCAGCAGCTTAGGCGAAATCTACGAGCAGTACTTC | CASSLGEIYEQYF
TRBJ2-5 | many | - | TRBV24-1 | TGTGCCACCAGTGAATCGGGGGTTGAGACCCAGTACTTC | CATSESGVETQYF
TRBJ1-1 | few | TRBD1 | TRBV7-3 | TGTGCCAGCAGCCGGACAGGGGGTTATACTGAAGCTTTCTTT | CASSRTGGYTEAFF
TRBJ1-4 | - | TRBD1 | TRBV4-3 | TGCGCCAGCAGCCAAGATTCGGTCAGGGGGCGAAGAACGGTTAATGAAAAACTGTTTTTT | CASSQDSVRGRRTVNEKLFF
TRBJ1-4 | few | - | TRBV4-3 | TGCGCCAGCAGCCAAGCAGCCTTTTCTAGGGGCAATGAAAAACTGTTTTTT | CASSQAAFSRGNEKLFF
TRBJ2-2 | - | - | TRBV29-1 | TGCAGCGTTTGGCGTCGGACCGGGGAGCTGTTTTTT | CSVWRRTGELFF
TRBJ2-5 | many | - | TRBV5-5 | TGTGCCAGCAGCTCAAGGGGGCAAGAGACCCAGTACTTC | CASSSRGQETQYF